This TCR beta chain emerged from a study of vaccination effects on CD4 cells after COVID-19. Findings and caveats of the study: Long after vaccination, the clones induced by infection and by vaccine shrank markedly in size.

Antigen-specific CD4+ T cell clonotypes were called by their expansion after viral peptide-pool culture in ViraFEST. The culture ran for nine to eleven days, and then CD4+ T cells were isolated. None of the vaccinated had previously contracted SARS-CoV-2, and their nucleocapsid antibodies tested negative. With approximately 9.6 ug/ml peptides and around 9.9 IU/ml IL-2, approximately 2.1 million PBMC per well were cultured. Profiling relied on immunoSEQ multiplex PCR, and the TCRdb table lists in-frame clones only, not all of them. Among roughly 45,000 clones, roughly 79% were seen once, and the ten largest hold 10% to 12%. Per germline, CDR1 SNHLY and CDR2 FYNNEI. The CDR3 sequence is 11 residues long. This clone was counted only a few times. The antigen remains unidentified. One end of the junction does not line up with germline, which may come from a read error.

This chain uses TRBV2 with TRBJ1-1; no definite D call. Source: CD4+ T cells from PBMCs cultured with SARS-CoV-2 spike peptides, taken before COVID-19 vaccination. The sequence came from a human donor who received a COVID-19 vaccine. The CDR3 DNA reads as TGTGCCAGCAGTTCGCAGGCGCGACATCTATTT. Protein product: CASSSQARHLF.